This entry is about one TCR beta chain. This sample was included in a study of human T cells and chemical hapten exposure. Study-level information: Epicutaneous patch tests delivered 0.01% DPC to the upper back, with evaluation at 6 days.

MiXCR, run by TCRdb on the RACE reads, gives a single entry per CDR3 protein. Of 150,000 to 200,000 distinct CDR3 sequences in the sample, 13% to 15% were seen once. Time point: patch test 1, 2 weeks after DPC sensitization. The sample's treatment: therapeutic diphenylcyclopropenone sensitization with weekly scalp DPC. In every case, blood was obtained before the patch test was applied. The CDR3 contains 15 residues. With 5 bases clipped from V and 10 bases from J, the junction kept 11 bases outside the gene matches. The germline CDR1 and CDR2 sequences are LNHDA and SQIVND (reference sequence). The J gene is TRBJ1-6, the V gene TRBV19, with 7 bases identical to TRBD1. The starting material was whole blood, obtained in connection with sensitization to the hapten diphenylcyclopropenone (DPC). The source of this sequence is a woman aged 25-40 years with alopecia areata. Some clones in this sample may be carry-over from other donors' samples. CDR3 DNA sequence: TGTGCCAGTAGTGACGGAGGGACAGACGGGTCACCCCTCCACTTT. Protein sequence: CASSDGGTDGSPLHF.